This is a list of T cell receptor beta chains from one sample in a study of blood T cell repertoires in COVID-19. Clones were read by immunoSEQ multiplex PCR, and TCRdb kept only the in-frame ones, dropping some. The sample contains roughly 250,000 clones, around 89% of which appear only once. The sample consisted of PBMCs or T cells enriched from blood (not recorded which). The receptors stem from a man aged 40-49 years who had recovered from COVID-19. CDR3s include the opening cysteine and the closing phenylalanine or tryptophan. The order of the fields is clone size, D gene, J gene, V gene, CDR3 protein, CDR3 DNA. A D gene is named only where the DNA matches it firmly. The size field is filled for only some rows; it gives once, few, many or a size class.

once TRBD2 TRBJ2-1 TRBV13 CASTLLAGGDRMQFF TGTGCCAGCACCTTACTAGCGGGGGGTGACCGAATGCAGTTCTTC
. TRBD1 TRBJ1-5 TRBV5-8 CASSLGTGLRFNQPQHF TGTGCCAGCAGCCTAGGGACAGGCCTAAGATTCAATCAGCCCCAGCATTTT
. . TRBJ1-2 TRBV6-6 CASSSQGSNGYTF TGTGCCAGCAGTTCACAGGGTTCTAATGGCTACACCTTC
. TRBD2 TRBJ2-5 TRBV7-6 CASSLGGVGGETQYF TGTGCCAGCAGCTTAGGCGGCGTCGGGGGGGAGACCCAGTACTTC
. TRBD2 TRBJ2-1 TRBV24-1 CATKAGGPYNEQFF TGTGCCACCAAAGCGGGAGGCCCTTACAATGAGCAGTTCTTC
. TRBD2 TRBJ2-7 TRBV7-8 CASSLESASGIGSYEQYF TGTGCCAGCAGCTTAGAATCTGCTAGCGGTATTGGATCTTACGAGCAGTACTTC
. TRBD1 TRBJ2-6 TRBV7-2 CASSYRGQGVGGANVLTF TGTGCCAGCAGTTATAGGGGACAGGGGGTCGGTGGGGCCAACGTCCTGACTTTC
once TRBD1 TRBJ2-2 TRBV7-2 CASSSTGVSTGELFF TGTGCCAGCAGCTCTACAGGGGTTTCCACCGGGGAGCTGTTTTTT
. TRBD2 TRBJ2-1 TRBV7-2 CASSRPPVSGSSYNEQFF TGTGCCAGCAGTCGGCCCCCGGTTAGCGGGAGTTCCTACAATGAGCAGTTCTTC
. . TRBJ2-3 TRBV5-1 CASSLAPVTTDTQYF TGCGCCAGCAGCTTGGCCCCAGTTACCACAGATACGCAGTATTTT
. TRBD1 TRBJ1-4 TRBV28 CASSSQGAVGEKLFF TGTGCCAGCAGTTCCCAGGGGGCAGTTGGTGAAAAACTGTTTTTT
few . TRBJ1-5 TRBV6-5 CASSGAENQPQHF TGTGCCAGCTCAGGGGCCGAGAATCAGCCCCAGCATTTT
. . TRBJ1-5 TRBV29-1 CSVGSSNQPQHF TGCAGCGTGGGGAGTAGCAATCAGCCCCAGCATTTT
. TRBD1 TRBJ1-4 TRBV6-6 CASIKGGLGEKLFF TGTGCCAGCATTAAAGGGGGCCTCGGTGAAAAACTGTTTTTT
. TRBD1 TRBJ2-7 TRBV28 CATKEGTGYPEQYF TGTGCCACCAAGGAGGGGACAGGGTACCCGGAGCAGTACTTC
. . TRBJ1-1 TRBV20-1 CSATQVVTFF TGCAGTGCAACACAGGTGGTGACTTTCTTT
. . TRBJ2-1 TRBV5-1 CASREDGDSYNEQFF TGCGCCAGCAGGGAGGATGGAGACTCCTACAATGAGCAGTTCTTC
. . TRBJ2-3 TRBV18 CASSPLVASTDTQYF TGTGCCAGCTCACCACTCGTAGCTAGCACAGATACGCAGTATTTT
. TRBD2 TRBJ2-1 TRBV6-5 CASTQRLAGKNEQFF TGTGCCAGCACCCAGCGCTTAGCGGGTAAAAATGAGCAGTTCTTC
once . TRBJ1-3 TRBV28 CASGRGSGGNTIYF TGTGCCAGCGGCAGGGGCTCTGGCGGAAACACCATATATTTT